A single sample is the source of the 4 T cell receptor beta chains below, sequenced in a study of blood T cell repertoires in COVID-19. Some clones are missing from TCRdb's copy, which holds only in-frame ones; the method was immunoSEQ multiplex PCR. The table has a few hundred thousand clones, roughly 90% seen once. The sample was PBMCs or T cells enriched from blood (not recorded which). These TCRs come from a woman aged 25 to 39 who had recovered from COVID-19.

The V gene is TRBV7-9, the J gene TRBJ1-1; no reliable D call. V was pared by 1 base and J by 3 bases, with 6 bases between. The CDR3 runs 13 residues. Germline loops: CDR1 SEHNR, CDR2 FQNEAQ (reference sequence). In nucleotides, the CDR3 is TGTGCCAGCAGCTTAGTTGAGGACACTGAAGCTTTCTTT. Its protein is CASSLVEDTEAFF.

This chain uses TRBV27 with TRBJ1-1, with D tentatively TRBD1 (5 bases). V shed 7 bases and J shed 5 bases, with 14 bases lying between them. The CDR3 has 13 residues. Germline assignment: CDR1 MNHEY and CDR2 SMNVEV (reference sequence). The CDR3 is CASTDTWGTEAFF. In nucleotides, the CDR3 is TGTGCCAGCACGGACACCTGGGGAACTGAAGCTTTCTTT.

J is TRBJ1-1 and V is TRBV27; 7 bases match TRBD1. V lost 3 bases and J lost 0; bases outside the gene matches: 7. CDR1 is MNHEY and CDR2 is SMNVEV in the germline V gene (reference sequence). The CDR3 totals 16 residues. The CDR3 DNA reads as TGTGCCAGCAGTTTTCGCCCCGGGACAGTGAACACTGAAGCTTTCTTT. Translating gives CASSFRPGTVNTEAFF.

This clone has a single count. This sequence joins TRBV10-1 and TRBJ2-6, with 8 bases matching TRBD1. CDR1 and CDR2 from the germline V gene are WNHNN and SYGVQD (reference sequence). This CDR3 region has 22 residues. With 2 bases clipped from V and 0 bases from J, the junction kept 18 bases outside the gene matches. The CDR3 is CASSEGSPETGALSSGANVLTF. CDR3 coding DNA: TGCGCCAGCAGTGAGGGGAGCCCGGAGACAGGGGCTTTGAGCTCTGGGGCCAACGTCCTGACTTTC.